These 4 T cell receptor beta chains were all obtained from the same sample, sequenced in a study of T cells in Graves' hyperthyroidism and ophthalmopathy. Amplification targeted TCR beta CDR3 regions from RNA transcripts. The HTBI primer set was used in a first-round RT-PCR of the TCR CDR3. A single record per CDR3 protein comes from TCRdb applying MiXCR to the multiplex PCR reads. The sample lists 700,000 or so distinct CDR3 sequences, around 13% seen once, with around 13% in the top ten. Sequences were obtained from blood. The receptors come from a woman between 45 and 60 years old with Graves' ophthalmopathy.

This clonotype was recorded a few times. The chain recombines TRBV6-2 or TRBV6-3 with TRBJ1-2; 7 nucleotides align to TRBD1. The V and J ends lost 6 bases and 4 bases, in that order; junction bases with no gene match: 11. Germline CDR1 reads MNHEY; CDR2 reads SVGEGT. The CDR3 extends over 15 amino acids. Here the CDR3 reads CASRDTGASGYGYTF. In DNA, the CDR3 is TGTGCCAGCAGAGACACAGGGGCTTCGGGCTATGGCTACACCTTC.

This clonotype has more than one count but fewer than ten. Possible read error: a much larger clone is one base away. This chain uses TRBV27 with TRBJ2-1; 15 bases fit TRBD2. Per germline, CDR1 MNHEY and CDR2 SMNVEV (reference sequence). This CDR3 is built from 16 residues. The CDR3 nucleotides are TGTGCCAGCAGTTCCCCGGGACTAGCGGGAGGTCTTGAGCGGTTCTTC. Residues: CASSSPGLAGGLERFF.

This clonotype was counted at least ten times. The chain carries TRBV28 and TRBJ1-2; no firm D call. V dropped 2 bases and J dropped 6 bases, with 7 bases sitting between them. Germline V gene data show CDR1 as MDHEN and CDR2 as SYDVKM. This CDR3 contains 12 residues. The CDR3 here is CASSLAGNGYTF. Written as DNA, the CDR3 is TGTGCCAGCAGTTTAGCGGGGAATGGCTACACCTTC.

The genes are TRBV5-1 and TRBJ2-3, with 11 bases identical to TRBD2. The V gene's germline CDR1 is SGHRS and CDR2 YFSETQ. This CDR3 comprises 18 residues. The V gene end was trimmed by 3 bases and the J gene end by 1 base; junction bases not matched to a gene: 10. CDR3 bases: TGCGCCAGCAGCTCCGGGTTAGCGGGGGGGTCTGGCACAGATACGCAGTATTTT. It is translated as CASSSGLAGGSGTDTQYF.